The clone carrying this T cell receptor (beta chain) has ten or more counts. This entry belongs to a study of CD8 T cells in ankylosing spondylitis. TCRdb re-called the 5' RACE reads with MiXCR, one entry per CDR3 protein. The sample has around 150,000 distinct CDR3 sequences, about a third seen once; the top ten hold 5.5% to 7.5%. The sequencing sample was made of synovial fluid, either unsorted or a sorted T cell fraction (not recorded which). The TCR sequence derives from a male donor with ankylosing spondylitis.

The CDR3 DNA sequence: TGCGCCAGCTACGTGGACCGAACCAATGAGCAGTTCTTC. It translates to CASYVDRTNEQFF. This chain joins TRBV5-1 and TRBJ2-1; D is unclear. Trimming stripped 7 bases from V and 6 bases from J, with 14 bases between. The CDR3 contains 13 residues. CDR1 is SGHRS, CDR2 YFSETQ, per germline.